This is a list of T cell receptor beta chains from one sample in a study of T-cell memory formation after mild COVID-19. One entry per CDR3 protein results from TCRdb running MiXCR on the 5' RACE reads. The sample has about 400,000 distinct CDR3 sequences, 14% seen once. Sequencing input: PBMCs or a T cell subset sorted from them (not recorded which). The receptor source for this set is a man aged 18 to 30 who had mild COVID-19 (a few samples of this study predate the infection). Cell type and time point are not known. Each CDR3 is given with its conserved first and last residue. D genes are given only for firm matches. Some rows mark clone size as missing; the rest say once, few, many or name a class of expanded clone.

V,D,J,size,DNA,CDR3
TRBV6-5,TRBD1,TRBJ1-6,many,TGTGCCAGCAGCCGGGACAGAAAAACTTATAATTCACCCCTCCACTTT,CASSRDRKTYNSPLHF
TRBV15,-,TRBJ2-7,-,TGTGCCACCAGCAGAGGATTCCGGGGCTCCTACGAGCAGTACTTC,CATSRGFRGSYEQYF
TRBV28,-,TRBJ1-2,few,TGTGCCAGCAGTTTATCTGGCACCGCTAACTATGGCTACACCTTC,CASSLSGTANYGYTF
TRBV7-9,-,TRBJ2-7,many,TGTGCCAGCAGCTTAGGTGGGTTCTCCTACGAGCAGTACTTC,CASSLGGFSYEQYF
TRBV29-1,-,TRBJ1-1,-,TGCAGCGTTGTGGACAGACCTAACACTGAAGCTTTCTTT,CSVVDRPNTEAFF
TRBV12-3/TRBV12-4,TRBD1,TRBJ2-1,-,TGTGCCAGCCGAAAGATAGGACAGGGGTACAATGAGCAGTTCTTC,CASRKIGQGYNEQFF
TRBV7-9,-,TRBJ2-7,few,TGTGCCAGCAGCTTAGGAAGTCAGGGCACCCTCTACGAGCAGTACTTC,CASSLGSQGTLYEQYF
TRBV4-1,TRBD1,TRBJ2-1,-,TGCGCCAGCAGCCAAGACCGGGACAGGGGCGCGGAGCAGTTCTTC,CASSQDRDRGAEQFF
TRBV7-8,-,TRBJ1-2,few,TGTGCCAGCAGCCCCAGGACCGAATGGTTTGGCTACACCTTC,CASSPRTEWFGYTF
TRBV12-3/TRBV12-4,-,TRBJ1-1,-,TGTGCCAGCAGCAATCCTAATGGGCGGTGGACTGAAGCTTTCTTT,CASSNPNGRWTEAFF
TRBV4-1,TRBD1,TRBJ1-1,few,TGCGCCAGCAGCCAGTACACAGGGGCTCAGAACACTGAAGCTTTCTTT,CASSQYTGAQNTEAFF